The T cell receptor (beta chain) described here comes from a study of regulatory T cells in long-lasting Graves disease. Study-wide points: There were preferences for TRBV28, TRBJ1-2 and TRBJ2-5 in persistent disease.

Of note for this clonotype: Its antigen is still unknown. Being one base from a much bigger clone, this may be a read error.

The CDR3 has 14 amino acids. Per germline, CDR1 MNHNS and CDR2 SASEGT. Described time point: persistent/refractory GD, antithyroid drugs over 5 years with positive TRAb. Scientists built the TCR library using RNA that was extracted from PBMCs. HTBI primers from iRepertoire and Arm-PCR of CDR3 regions yielded the TCR beta libraries. From the multiplex PCR reads, TCRdb called clonotypes with MiXCR, one entry per CDR3 protein. This repertoire shows about 340,000 distinct CDR3 sequences, roughly a fifth found once; its top ten account for approximately 31%. The sequence was obtained from a female donor with Graves disease. This specimen consisted of peripheral blood mononuclear cells (PBMCs), obtained when the disease was refractory, from a patient treated with antithyroid drugs. V is TRBV6-1 and J is TRBJ1-2, with D possibly matching TRBD1 (6 bases). Here the CDR3 reads CVSSNAEGDYGYTF. CDR3 bases: TGTGTCAGCAGTAACGCAGAGGGGGACTATGGCTACACCTTC.